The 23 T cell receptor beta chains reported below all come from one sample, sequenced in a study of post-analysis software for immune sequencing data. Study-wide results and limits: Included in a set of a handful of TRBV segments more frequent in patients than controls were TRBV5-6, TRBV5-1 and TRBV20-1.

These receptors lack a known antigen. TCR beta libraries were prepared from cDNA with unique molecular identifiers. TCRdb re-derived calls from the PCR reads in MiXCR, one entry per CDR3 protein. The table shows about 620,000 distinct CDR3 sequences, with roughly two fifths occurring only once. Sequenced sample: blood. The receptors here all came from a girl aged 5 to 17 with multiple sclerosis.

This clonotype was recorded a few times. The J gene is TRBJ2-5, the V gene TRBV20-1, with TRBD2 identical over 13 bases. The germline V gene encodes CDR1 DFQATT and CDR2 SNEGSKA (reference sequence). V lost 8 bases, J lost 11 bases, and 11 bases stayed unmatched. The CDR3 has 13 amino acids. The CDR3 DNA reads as TGCAGTACAACTAGCGGGAGGGCGGGAGAGCAGTACTTC. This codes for CSTTSGRAGEQYF.

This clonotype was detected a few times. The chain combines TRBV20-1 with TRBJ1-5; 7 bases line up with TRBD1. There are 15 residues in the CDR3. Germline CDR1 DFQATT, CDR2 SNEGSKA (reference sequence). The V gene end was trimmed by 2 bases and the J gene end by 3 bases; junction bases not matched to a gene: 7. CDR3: CSARRSGQLNQPQHF. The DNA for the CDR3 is TGCAGTGCTAGACGCTCGGGACAGCTCAATCAGCCCCAGCATTTT.

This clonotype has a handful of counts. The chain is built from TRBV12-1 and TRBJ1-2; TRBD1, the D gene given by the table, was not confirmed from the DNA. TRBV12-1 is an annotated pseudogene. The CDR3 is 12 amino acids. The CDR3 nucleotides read TGTGCCAGCAGCTTTGCGGGGGGTGGCTACACCTTC. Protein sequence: CASSFAGGGYTF.

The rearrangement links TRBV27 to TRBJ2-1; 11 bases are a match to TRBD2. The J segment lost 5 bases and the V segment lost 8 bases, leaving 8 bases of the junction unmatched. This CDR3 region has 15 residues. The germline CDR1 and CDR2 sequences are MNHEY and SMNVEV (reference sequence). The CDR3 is CASGSGTSGNNEQFF. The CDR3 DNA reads TGTGCCAGCGGGTCCGGGACTAGCGGTAACAATGAGCAGTTCTTC.

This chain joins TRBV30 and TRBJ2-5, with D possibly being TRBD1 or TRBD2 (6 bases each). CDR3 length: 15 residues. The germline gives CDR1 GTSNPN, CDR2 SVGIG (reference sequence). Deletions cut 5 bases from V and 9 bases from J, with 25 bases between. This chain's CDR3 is CAWVAPPGAREAQYF. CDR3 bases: TGTGCCTGGGTTGCTCCCCCGGGGGCTAGGGAGGCCCAGTACTTC.

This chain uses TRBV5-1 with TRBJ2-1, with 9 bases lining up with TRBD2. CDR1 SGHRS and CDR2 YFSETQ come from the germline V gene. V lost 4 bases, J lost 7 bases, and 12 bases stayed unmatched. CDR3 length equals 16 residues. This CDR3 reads CASSIAGGLLGNEQFF. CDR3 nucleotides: TGCGCCAGCAGCATCGCGGGAGGGCTGTTAGGGAATGAGCAGTTCTTC.

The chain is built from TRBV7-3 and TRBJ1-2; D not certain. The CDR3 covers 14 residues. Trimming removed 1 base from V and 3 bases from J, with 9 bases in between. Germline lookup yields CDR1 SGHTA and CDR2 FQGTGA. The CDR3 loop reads CASSLMGSDYGYTF. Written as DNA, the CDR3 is TGTGCCAGCAGCTTAATGGGAAGCGACTATGGCTACACCTTC.

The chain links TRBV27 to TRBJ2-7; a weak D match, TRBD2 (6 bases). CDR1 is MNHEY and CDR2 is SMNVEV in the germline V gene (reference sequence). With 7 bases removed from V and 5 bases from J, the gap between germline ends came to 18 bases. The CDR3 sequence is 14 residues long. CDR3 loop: CASTSGLRQDEQYF. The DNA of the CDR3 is TGTGCCAGCACCTCGGGACTCCGCCAAGACGAGCAGTACTTC.

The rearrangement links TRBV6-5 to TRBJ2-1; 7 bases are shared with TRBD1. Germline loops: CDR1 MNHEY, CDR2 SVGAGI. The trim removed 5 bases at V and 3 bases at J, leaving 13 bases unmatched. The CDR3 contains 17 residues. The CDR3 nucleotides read TGTGCCAGCAGTCGCCGAGCTACCGGGACAGTCTACAATGAGCAGTTCTTC. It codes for CASSRRATGTVYNEQFF.

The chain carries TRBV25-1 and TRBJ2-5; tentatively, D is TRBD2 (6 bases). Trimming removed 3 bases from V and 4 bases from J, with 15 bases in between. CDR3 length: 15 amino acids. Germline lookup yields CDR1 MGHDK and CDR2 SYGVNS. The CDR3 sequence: CASSDPGLRRETQYF. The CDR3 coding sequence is TGTGCCAGCAGTGACCCGGGACTTCGCCGAGAGACCCAGTACTTC.

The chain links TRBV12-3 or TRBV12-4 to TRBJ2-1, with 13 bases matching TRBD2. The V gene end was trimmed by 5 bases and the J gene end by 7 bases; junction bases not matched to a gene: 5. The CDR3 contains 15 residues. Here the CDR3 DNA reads TGTGCCAGCAGTAAGGGACTAGCGGGAATAAATGAGCAGTTCTTC. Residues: CASSKGLAGINEQFF.

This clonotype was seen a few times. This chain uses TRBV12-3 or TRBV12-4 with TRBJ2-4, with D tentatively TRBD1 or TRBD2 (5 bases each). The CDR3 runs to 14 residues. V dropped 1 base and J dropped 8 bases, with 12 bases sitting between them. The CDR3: CASSLVAGRDIQYF. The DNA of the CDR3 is TGTGCCAGCAGTTTAGTGGCAGGGCGGGACATTCAGTACTTC.

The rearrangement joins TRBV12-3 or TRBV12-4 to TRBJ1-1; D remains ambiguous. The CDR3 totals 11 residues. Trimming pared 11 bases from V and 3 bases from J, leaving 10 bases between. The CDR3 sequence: CAEVGYTEAFF. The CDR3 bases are TGTGCCGAGGTAGGGTACACTGAAGCTTTCTTT.

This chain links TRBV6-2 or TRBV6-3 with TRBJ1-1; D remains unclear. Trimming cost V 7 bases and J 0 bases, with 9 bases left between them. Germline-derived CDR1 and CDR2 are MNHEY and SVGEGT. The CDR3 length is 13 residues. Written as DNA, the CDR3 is TGTGCCAGCACGGCTATAATGAACACTGAAGCTTTCTTT. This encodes CASTAIMNTEAFF.

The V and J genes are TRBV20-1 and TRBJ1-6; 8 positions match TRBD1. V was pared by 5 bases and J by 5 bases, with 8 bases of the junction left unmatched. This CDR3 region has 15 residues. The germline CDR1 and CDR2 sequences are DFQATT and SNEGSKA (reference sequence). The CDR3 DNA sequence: TGCAGTGCTCCCTCAGGGGGCGACCATAATTCACCCCTCCACTTT. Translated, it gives CSAPSGGDHNSPLHF.

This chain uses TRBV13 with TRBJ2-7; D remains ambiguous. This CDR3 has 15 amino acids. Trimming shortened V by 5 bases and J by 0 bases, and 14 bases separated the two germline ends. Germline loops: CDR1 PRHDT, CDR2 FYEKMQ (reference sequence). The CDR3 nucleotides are TGTGCCAGCAGCCGTTTCGGGTTGGGCTCCTACGAGCAGTACTTC. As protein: CASSRFGLGSYEQYF.

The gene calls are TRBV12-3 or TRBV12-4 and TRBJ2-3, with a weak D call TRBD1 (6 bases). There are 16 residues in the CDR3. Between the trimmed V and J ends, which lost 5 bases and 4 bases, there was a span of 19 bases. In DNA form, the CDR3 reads TGTGCCAGCAGTACAGGGAAGTTGGCGGGCCCAGATACGCAGTATTTT. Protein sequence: CASSTGKLAGPDTQYF.

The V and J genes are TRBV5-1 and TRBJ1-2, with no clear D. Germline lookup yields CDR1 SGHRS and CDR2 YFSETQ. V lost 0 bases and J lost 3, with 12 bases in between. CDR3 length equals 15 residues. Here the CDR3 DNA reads TGCGCCAGCAGCTTGGCCGGGGTTGTGGACTATGGCTACACCTTC. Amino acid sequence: CASSLAGVVDYGYTF. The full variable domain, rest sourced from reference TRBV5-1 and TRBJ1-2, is KAGVTQTPRYLIKTRGQQVTLSCSPISGHRSVSWYQQTPGQGLQFLFEYFSETQRNKGNFPGRFSGRQFSNSRSEMNVSTLELGDSALYLCASSLAGVVDYGYTFGSGTRLTVV.

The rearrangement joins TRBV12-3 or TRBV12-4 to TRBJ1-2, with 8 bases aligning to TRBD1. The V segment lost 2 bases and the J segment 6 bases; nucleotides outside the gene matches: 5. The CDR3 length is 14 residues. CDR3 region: CASSLRTGLHGYTF. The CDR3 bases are TGTGCCAGCAGTTTACGGACAGGGCTGCATGGCTACACCTTC.

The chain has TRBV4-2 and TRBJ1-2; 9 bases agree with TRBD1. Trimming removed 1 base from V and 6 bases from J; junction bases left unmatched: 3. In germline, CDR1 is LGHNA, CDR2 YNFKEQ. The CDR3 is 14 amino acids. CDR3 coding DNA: TGTGCCAGCAGCCAAGGACAGGGGGGGGATGGCTACACCTTC. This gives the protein CASSQGQGGDGYTF.

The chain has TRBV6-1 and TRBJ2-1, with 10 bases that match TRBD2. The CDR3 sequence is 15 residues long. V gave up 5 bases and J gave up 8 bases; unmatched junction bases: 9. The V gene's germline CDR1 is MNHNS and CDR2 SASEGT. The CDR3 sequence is CASSRLAGGLDEQFF. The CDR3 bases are TGTGCCAGCAGTCGCTTAGCGGGGGGCCTGGATGAGCAGTTCTTC.

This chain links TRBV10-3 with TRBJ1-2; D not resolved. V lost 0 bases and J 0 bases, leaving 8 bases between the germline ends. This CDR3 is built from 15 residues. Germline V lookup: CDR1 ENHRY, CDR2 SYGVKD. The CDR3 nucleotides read TGTGCCATCAGTGAGTCGGGCAGTCCTAACTATGGCTACACCTTC. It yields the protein CAISESGSPNYGYTF.

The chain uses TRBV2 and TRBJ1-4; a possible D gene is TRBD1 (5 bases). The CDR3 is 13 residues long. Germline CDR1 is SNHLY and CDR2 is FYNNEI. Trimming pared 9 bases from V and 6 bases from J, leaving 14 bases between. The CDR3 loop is CASRDGSYEKLFF. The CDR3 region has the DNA TGTGCCAGTCGGGACGGCTCGTATGAAAAACTGTTTTTT.